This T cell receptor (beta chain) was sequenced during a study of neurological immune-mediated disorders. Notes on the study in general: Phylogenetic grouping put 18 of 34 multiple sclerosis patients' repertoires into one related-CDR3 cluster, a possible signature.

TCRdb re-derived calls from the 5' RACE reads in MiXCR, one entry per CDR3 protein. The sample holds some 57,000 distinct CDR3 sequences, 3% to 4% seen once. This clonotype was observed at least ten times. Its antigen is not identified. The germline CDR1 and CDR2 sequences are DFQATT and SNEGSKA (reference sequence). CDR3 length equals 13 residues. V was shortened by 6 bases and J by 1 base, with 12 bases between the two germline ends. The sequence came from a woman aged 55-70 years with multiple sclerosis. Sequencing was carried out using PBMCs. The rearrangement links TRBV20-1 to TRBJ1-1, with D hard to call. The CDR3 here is CSADRVANTEAFF. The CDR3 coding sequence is TGCAGTGCAGACCGGGTTGCGAACACTGAAGCTTTCTTT.